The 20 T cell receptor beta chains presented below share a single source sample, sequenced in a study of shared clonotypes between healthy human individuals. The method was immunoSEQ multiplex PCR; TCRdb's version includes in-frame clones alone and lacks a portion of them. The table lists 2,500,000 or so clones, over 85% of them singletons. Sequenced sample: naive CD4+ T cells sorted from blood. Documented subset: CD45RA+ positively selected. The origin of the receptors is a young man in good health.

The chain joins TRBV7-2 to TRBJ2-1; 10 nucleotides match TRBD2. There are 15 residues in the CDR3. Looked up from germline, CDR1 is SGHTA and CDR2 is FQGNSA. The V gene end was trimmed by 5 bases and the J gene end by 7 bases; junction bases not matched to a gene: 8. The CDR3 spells CASSITLAGSNEQFF. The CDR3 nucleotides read TGTGCCAGCAGCATAACACTAGCGGGGAGTAATGAGCAGTTCTTC.

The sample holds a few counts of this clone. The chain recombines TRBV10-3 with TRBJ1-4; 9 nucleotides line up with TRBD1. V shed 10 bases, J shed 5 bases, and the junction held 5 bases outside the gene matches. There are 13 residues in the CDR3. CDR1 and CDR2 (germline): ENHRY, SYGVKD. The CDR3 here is CATTGTGNEKLFF. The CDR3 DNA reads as TGTGCCACCACCGGGACAGGGAATGAAAAACTGTTTTTT.

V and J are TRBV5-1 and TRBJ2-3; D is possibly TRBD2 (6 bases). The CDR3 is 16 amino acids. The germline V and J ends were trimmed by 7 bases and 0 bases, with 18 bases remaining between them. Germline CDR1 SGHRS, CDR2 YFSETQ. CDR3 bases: TGCGCCAGCGGGTTGGGGGACTCTTCTAGCACAGATACGCAGTATTTT. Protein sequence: CASGLGDSSSTDTQYF.

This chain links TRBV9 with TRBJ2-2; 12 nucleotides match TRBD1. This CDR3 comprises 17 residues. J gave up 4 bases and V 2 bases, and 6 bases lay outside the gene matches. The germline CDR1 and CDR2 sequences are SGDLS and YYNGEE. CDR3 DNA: TGTGCCAGCAGCGTCACCGGGACAGGGGGCGTCACCGGGGAGCTGTTTTTT. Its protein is CASSVTGTGGVTGELFF.

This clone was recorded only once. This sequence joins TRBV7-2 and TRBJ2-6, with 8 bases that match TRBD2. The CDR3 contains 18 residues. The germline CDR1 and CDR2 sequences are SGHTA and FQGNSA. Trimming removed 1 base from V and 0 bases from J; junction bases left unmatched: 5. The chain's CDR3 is CASSLGALADSGANVLTF. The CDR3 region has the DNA TGTGCCAGCAGCTTAGGCGCACTAGCGGACTCTGGGGCCAACGTCCTGACTTTC.

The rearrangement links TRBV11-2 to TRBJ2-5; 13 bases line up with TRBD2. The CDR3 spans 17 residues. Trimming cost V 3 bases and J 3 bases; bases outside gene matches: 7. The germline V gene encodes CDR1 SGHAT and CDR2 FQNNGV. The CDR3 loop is CASSLTSGRIREETQYF. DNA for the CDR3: TGTGCCAGCAGCTTGACTAGCGGGAGGATACGGGAAGAGACCCAGTACTTC.

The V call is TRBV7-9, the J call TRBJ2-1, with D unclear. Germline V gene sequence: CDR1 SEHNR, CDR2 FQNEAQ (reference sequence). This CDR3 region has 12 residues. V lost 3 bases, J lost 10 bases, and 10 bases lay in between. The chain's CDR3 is CASSFNLPEQFF. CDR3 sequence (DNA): TGTGCCAGCAGCTTTAACCTTCCCGAGCAGTTCTTC.

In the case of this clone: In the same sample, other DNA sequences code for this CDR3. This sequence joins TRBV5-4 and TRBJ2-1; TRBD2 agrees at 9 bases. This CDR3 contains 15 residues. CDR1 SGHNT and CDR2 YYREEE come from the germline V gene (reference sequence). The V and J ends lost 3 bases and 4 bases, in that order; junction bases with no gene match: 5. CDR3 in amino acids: CASSSTSGIYNEQFF. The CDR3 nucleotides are TGTGCCAGCAGCTCGACTAGCGGAATTTACAATGAGCAGTTCTTC. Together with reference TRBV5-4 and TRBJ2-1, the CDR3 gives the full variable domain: ETGVTQSPTHLIKTRGQQVTLRCSSQSGHNTVSWYQQALGQGPQFIFQYYREEENGRGNFPPRFSGLQFPNYSSELNVNALELDDSALYLCASSSTSGIYNEQFFGPGTRLTVL.

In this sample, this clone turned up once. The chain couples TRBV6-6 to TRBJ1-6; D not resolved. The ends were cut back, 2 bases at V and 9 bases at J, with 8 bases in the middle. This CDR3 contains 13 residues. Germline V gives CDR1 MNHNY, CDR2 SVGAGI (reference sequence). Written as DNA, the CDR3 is TGTGCCAGCAGTTACCAGGAGCGTTCACCCCTCCACTTT. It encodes CASSYQERSPLHF.

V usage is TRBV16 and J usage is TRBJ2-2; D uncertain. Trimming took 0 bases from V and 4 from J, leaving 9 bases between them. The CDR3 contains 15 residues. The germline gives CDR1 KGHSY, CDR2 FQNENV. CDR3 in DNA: TGTGCCAGCAGCCAATCAGGTGGAATCACCGGGGAGCTGTTTTTT. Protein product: CASSQSGGITGELFF.

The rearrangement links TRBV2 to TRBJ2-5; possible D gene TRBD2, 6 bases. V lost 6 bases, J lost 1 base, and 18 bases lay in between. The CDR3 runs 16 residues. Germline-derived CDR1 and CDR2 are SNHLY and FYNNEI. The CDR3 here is CASSGGGGAGQETQYF. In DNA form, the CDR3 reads TGTGCCAGCAGCGGTGGTGGGGGAGCGGGCCAAGAGACCCAGTACTTC.

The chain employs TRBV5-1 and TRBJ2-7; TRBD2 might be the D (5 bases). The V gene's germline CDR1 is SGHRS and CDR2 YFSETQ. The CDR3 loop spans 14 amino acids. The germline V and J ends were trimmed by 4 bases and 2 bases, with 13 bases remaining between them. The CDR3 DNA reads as TGCGCCAGCAGCGTGACGGGGTCAACCTACGAGCAGTACTTC. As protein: CASSVTGSTYEQYF.

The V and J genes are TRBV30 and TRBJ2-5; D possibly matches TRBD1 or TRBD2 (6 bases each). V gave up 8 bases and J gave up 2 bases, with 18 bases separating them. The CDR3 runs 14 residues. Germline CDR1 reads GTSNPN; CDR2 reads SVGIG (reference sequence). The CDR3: CAQRTRGAQETQYF. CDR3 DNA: TGTGCCCAACGGACAAGGGGGGCTCAAGAGACCCAGTACTTC.

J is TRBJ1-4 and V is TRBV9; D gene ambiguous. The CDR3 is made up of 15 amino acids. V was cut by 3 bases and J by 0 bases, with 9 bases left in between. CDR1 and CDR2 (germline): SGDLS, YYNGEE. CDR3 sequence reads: CASSDDGATNEKLFF. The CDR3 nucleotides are TGTGCCAGCAGCGATGACGGGGCAACTAATGAAAAACTGTTTTTT. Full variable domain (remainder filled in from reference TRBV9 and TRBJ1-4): DSGVTQTPKHLITATGQRVTLRCSPRSGDLSVYWYQQSLDQGLQFLIQYYNGEERAKGNILERFSAQQFPDLHSELNLSSLELGDSALYFCASSDDGATNEKLFFGSGTQLSVL.

The CDR3 spells CSARRSGEQFF. For the CDR3, the DNA is TGCAGTGCTAGACGATCGGGTGAGCAGTTCTTC. The rearrangement links TRBV20-1 to TRBJ2-1; no firm D call. Germline CDR1 and CDR2: DFQATT and SNEGSKA (reference sequence). V gave up 2 bases and J gave up 9 bases, with 8 bases separating them. CDR3 length equals 11 residues.

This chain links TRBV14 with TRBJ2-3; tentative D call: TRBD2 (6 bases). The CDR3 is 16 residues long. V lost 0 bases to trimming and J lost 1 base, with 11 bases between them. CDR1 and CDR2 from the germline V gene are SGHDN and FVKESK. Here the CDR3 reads CASSQDGGLRTDTQYF. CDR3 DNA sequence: TGTGCCAGCAGCCAAGATGGGGGACTGCGCACAGATACGCAGTATTTT.

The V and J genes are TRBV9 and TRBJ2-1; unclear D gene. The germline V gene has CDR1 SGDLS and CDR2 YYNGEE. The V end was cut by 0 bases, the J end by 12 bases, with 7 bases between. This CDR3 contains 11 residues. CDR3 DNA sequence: TGTGCCAGCAGCGTAGGCCTAGTGCAGTTCTTC. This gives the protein CASSVGLVQFF.

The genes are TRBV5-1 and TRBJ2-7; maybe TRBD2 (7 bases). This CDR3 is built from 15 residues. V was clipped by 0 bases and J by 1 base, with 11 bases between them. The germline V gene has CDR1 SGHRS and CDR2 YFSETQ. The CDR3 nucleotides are TGCGCCAGCAGCTTGGCCGGGGGGCGATCCTACGAGCAGTACTTC. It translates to CASSLAGGRSYEQYF.

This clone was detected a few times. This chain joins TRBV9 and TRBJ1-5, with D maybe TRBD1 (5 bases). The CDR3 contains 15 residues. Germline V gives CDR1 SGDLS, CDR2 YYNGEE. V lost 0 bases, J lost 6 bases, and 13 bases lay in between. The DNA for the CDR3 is TGTGCCAGCAGCGTAGAGGGGACGCGCGGTCAGCCCCAGCATTTT. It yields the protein CASSVEGTRGQPQHF.

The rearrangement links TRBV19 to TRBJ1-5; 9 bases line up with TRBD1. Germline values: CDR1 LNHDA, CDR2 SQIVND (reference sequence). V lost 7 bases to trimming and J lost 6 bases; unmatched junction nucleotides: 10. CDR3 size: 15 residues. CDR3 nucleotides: TGTGCCAGTATCCCTACAGGGGGCTCTAGTCAGCCCCAGCATTTT. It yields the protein CASIPTGGSSQPQHF.